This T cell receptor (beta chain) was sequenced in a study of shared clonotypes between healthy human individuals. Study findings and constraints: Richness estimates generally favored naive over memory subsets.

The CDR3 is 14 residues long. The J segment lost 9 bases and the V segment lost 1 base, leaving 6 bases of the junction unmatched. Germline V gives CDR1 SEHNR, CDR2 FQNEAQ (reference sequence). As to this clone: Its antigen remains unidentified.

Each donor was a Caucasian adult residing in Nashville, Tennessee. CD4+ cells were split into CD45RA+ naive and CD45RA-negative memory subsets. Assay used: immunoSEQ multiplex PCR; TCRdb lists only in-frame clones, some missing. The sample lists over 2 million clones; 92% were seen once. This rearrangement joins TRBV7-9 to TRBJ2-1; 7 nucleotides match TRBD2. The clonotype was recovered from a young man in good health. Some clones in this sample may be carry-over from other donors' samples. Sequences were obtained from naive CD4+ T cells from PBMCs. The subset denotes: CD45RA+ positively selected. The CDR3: CASSLVTGGVEQFF. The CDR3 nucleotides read TGTGCCAGCAGCTTAGTCACGGGAGGTGTTGAGCAGTTCTTC.